This T cell receptor (beta chain) was sequenced in a study of blood T cell repertoires in COVID-19. The wider study: In each case, the material was cDNA or gDNA derived from T cells, B-cell-depleted T cells, or PBMCs.

During active infection, Seattle patients enrolled and were then monitored through disease. Assay used: immunoSEQ multiplex PCR; TCRdb lists only in-frame clones, some missing. The sample includes around 150,000 clones, 92% seen only once; the top ten take more than 4.5%. This clonotype originated in a man younger than 45 with COVID-19, enrolled during active disease. The sample comprised peripheral blood.

The CDR3 nucleotides are TGTGCCAGCAGCCAGACAGGGGGCGGGCAGCCCCAGCATTTT. This codes for CASSQTGGGQPQHF. The rearrangement uses TRBV7-8 and TRBJ1-5, with 10 bases lining up with TRBD1. Germline CDR1 reads SGHVS; CDR2 reads FQNEAQ. This CDR3 spans 14 amino acids. Trimming cost V 5 bases and J 7 bases; bases outside gene matches: 5. Full variable domain (outside the CDR3, taken from reference TRBV7-8 and TRBJ1-5): GAGVSQSPRYKVAKRGQDVALRCDPISGHVSLFWYQQALGQGPEFLTYFQNEAQLDKSGLPSDRFFAERPEGSVSTLKIQRTQQEDSAVYLCASSQTGGGQPQHFGDGTRLSIL.